Included here is one T cell receptor beta chain sequence, with context. Antigen unknown. V shed 0 bases and J 1 base; nucleotides not matched to a gene: 4. The CDR3 is 16 amino acids. Germline assignment: CDR1 SGHRS and CDR2 YFSETQ. These data are taken from a study of cytomegalovirus exposure and HLA in healthy donors. Whole-study findings and limits: CMV antigen specificity was confirmed in vitro for a few CMV-associated chains. In most subjects, TCR beta sequences reportedly gave accurate predictions of HLA-A and HLA-B alleles. Later genetic work tied a missense DCLRE1C variant to beta-chain V and J trimming.

As for the donors, each was a healthy bone marrow donor. PCR primers comprised 60 Vbeta and 13 Jbeta primers. Clones were sequenced by immunoSEQ multiplex PCR, and TCRdb holds only the in-frame ones, with some missing. This sample yields about 180,000 clones, of which approximately 80% are seen a single time; about 1.6% belongs to the top ten. The source of this sequence is a man between 18 and 29 years old in good health and CMV-seronegative. The chain employs TRBV5-1 and TRBJ2-1; 7 nucleotides line up with TRBD2. The specimen sequenced was PBMCs. The CDR3 bases are TGCGCCAGCAGCTTGGAGGGGAGGGCTTCCTACAATGAGCAGTTCTTC. Translated, it gives CASSLEGRASYNEQFF.